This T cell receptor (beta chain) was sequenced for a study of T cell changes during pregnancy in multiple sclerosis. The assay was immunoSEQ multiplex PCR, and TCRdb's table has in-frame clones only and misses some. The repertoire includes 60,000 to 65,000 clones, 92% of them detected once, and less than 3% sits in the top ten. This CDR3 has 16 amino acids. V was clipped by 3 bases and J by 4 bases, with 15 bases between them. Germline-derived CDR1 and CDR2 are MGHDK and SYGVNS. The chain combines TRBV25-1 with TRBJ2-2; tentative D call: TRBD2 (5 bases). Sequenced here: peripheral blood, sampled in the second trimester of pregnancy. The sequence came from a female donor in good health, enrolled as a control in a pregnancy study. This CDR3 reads CASSETRGTGTGELFF. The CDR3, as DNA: TGTGCCAGCAGTGAGACTCGGGGTACGGGCACCGGGGAGCTGTTTTTT.